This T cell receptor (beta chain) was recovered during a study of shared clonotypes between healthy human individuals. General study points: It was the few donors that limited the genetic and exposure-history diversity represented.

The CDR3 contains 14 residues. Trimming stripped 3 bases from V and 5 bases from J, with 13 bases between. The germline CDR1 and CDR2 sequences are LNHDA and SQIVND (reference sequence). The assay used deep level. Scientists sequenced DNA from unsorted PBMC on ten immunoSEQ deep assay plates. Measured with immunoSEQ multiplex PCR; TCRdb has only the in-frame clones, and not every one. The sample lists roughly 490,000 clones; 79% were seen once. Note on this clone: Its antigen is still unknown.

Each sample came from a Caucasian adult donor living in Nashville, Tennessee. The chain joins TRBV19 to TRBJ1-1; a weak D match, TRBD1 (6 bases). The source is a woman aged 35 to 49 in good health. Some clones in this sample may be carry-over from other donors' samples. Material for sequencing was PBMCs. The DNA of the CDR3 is TGTGCCAGTAGTATCTCACTAACAGGGACTGAAGCTTTCTTT. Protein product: CASSISLTGTEAFF.